This TCR beta chain was retrieved from a study of blood T cells in healthy people across ages. There are a few counts of this clonotype. A second roughly 6 to 12 cycle PCR used barcoded and J-beta primers. TCRdb analysed the 5' RACE reads with MiXCR anew, one entry per CDR3 protein. The table lists around 650,000 distinct CDR3 sequences, 40% to 45% of them singletons. This CDR3 contains 15 residues. V was cut by 1 base and J by 10 bases, with 17 bases left in between. Germline CDR1 reads SGHTA; CDR2 reads FQGNSA. Sequenced sample: blood. The chain links TRBV7-2 to TRBJ2-1, with a tentative D call TRBD1 (5 bases). The source is an elderly man in good health. Written as DNA, the CDR3 is TGTGCCAGCAGCTTAGATGTACAGGACCCTGGGGAGCAGTTCTTC. This codes for CASSLDVQDPGEQFF.